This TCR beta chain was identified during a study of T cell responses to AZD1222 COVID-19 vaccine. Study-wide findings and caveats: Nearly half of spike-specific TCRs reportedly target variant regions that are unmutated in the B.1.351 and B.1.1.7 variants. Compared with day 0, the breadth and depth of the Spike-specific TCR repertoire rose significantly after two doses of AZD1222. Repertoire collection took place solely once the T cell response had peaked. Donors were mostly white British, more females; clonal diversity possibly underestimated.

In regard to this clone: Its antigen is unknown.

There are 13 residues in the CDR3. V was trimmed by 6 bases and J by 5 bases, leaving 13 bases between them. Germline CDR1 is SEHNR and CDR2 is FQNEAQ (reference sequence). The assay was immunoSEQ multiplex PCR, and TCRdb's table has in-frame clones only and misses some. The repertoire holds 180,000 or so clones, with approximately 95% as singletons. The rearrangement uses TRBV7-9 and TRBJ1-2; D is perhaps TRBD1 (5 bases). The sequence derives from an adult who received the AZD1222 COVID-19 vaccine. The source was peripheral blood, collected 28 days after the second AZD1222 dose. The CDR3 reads CASSQGAPYGYTF. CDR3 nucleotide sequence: TGTGCCAGCAGTCAAGGGGCGCCGTATGGCTACACCTTC.